This is a list of T cell receptor beta chains from one sample in a study of blood T cell repertoires in COVID-19. TCRdb's table, derived via immunoSEQ multiplex PCR, lists solely in-frame clones and lacks some. The profile shows around 150,000 clones, around 80% of them singletons. The sequencing sample was made of peripheral blood. The receptors come from a man aged 55-75 years with acute or convalescent COVID-19. Both conserved end residues are part of each CDR3. The D gene is left open where the match is weak. The size entry is marked missing in some rows and otherwise reads once, few, many or a size class.

J gene: TRBJ1-1
V gene: TRBV3-1/TRBV3-2
D gene: TRBD1
clone size: NA
CDR3 DNA: TGTGCCAGCAGCCAAGAATCTGACAGGGGCCAAGCTTTCTTT
CDR3 protein: CASSQESDRGQAFF

J gene: TRBJ2-7
V gene: TRBV6-5
D gene: TRBD1
clone size: NA
CDR3 DNA: TGTGCCAGCAGTCGCCGGGACAGGGACTACGAGCAGTACTTC
CDR3 protein: CASSRRDRDYEQYF

J gene: TRBJ2-1
V gene: TRBV29-1
D gene: NA
clone size: NA
CDR3 DNA: TGCAGCGTGGCCCCTCCCGGGACATCAGCCGACAATGAGCAGTTCTTC
CDR3 protein: CSVAPPGTSADNEQFF

J gene: TRBJ2-7
V gene: TRBV2
D gene: NA
clone size: few
CDR3 DNA: TGTGCCAGCAGTGAACCGGGAAAAAGGACCTACGAGCAGTACTTC
CDR3 protein: CASSEPGKRTYEQYF

J gene: TRBJ2-1
V gene: TRBV6-6
D gene: NA
clone size: NA
CDR3 DNA: TGTGCCAGCAGCCGAAGGGATAGCGGCTCAAGCTCCTACAATGAGCAGTTCTTC
CDR3 protein: CASSRRDSGSSSYNEQFF

J gene: TRBJ1-1
V gene: TRBV30
D gene: NA
clone size: NA
CDR3 DNA: TGTGCCTGGAGTGTCCCGATCTCTATGAACACTGAAGCTTTCTTT
CDR3 protein: CAWSVPISMNTEAFF

J gene: TRBJ1-2
V gene: TRBV28
D gene: NA
clone size: NA
CDR3 DNA: TGTGCCAGCAGTTTCCCGGACAGTCATGGCTACACCTTC
CDR3 protein: CASSFPDSHGYTF

J gene: TRBJ1-5
V gene: TRBV6-6
D gene: NA
clone size: few
CDR3 DNA: TGTGCCAGCAGTTCGAGAGGAAGTCAGCCCCAGCATTTT
CDR3 protein: CASSSRGSQPQHF

J gene: TRBJ1-4
V gene: TRBV10-3
D gene: NA
clone size: once
CDR3 DNA: TGTGCCTCGGAGGCAGGGGAAGGTGAAAAACTGTTTTTT
CDR3 protein: CASEAGEGEKLFF

J gene: TRBJ2-7
V gene: TRBV19
D gene: NA
clone size: NA
CDR3 DNA: TGTGCCAGTAGCAGACAGGGGAGGGACTACGAGCAGTACTTC
CDR3 protein: CASSRQGRDYEQYF

J gene: TRBJ1-3
V gene: TRBV19
D gene: NA
clone size: NA
CDR3 DNA: TGTGCCAGTAGTCCCACACGCGGGACGTTACTAAACACCATATATTTT
CDR3 protein: CASSPTRGTLLNTIYF

J gene: TRBJ2-2
V gene: TRBV6-5
D gene: NA
clone size: NA
CDR3 DNA: TGTGCCAGCAGTATGGACTTCGGGGAGCTGTTTTTT
CDR3 protein: CASSMDFGELFF

J gene: TRBJ2-7
V gene: TRBV4-1
D gene: TRBD1
clone size: NA
CDR3 DNA: TGCGCCAGCAGCCAGGCAAACGGTCAGGGGGCACGCTACGAGCAGTACTTC
CDR3 protein: CASSQANGQGARYEQYF

J gene: TRBJ1-4
V gene: TRBV9
D gene: TRBD1
clone size: NA
CDR3 DNA: TGTGCCAGCAGCCCTCTACCGGGACAGGGGGGGAAAGGGACTAATGAAAAACTGTTTTTT
CDR3 protein: CASSPLPGQGGKGTNEKLFF

J gene: TRBJ1-5
V gene: TRBV19
D gene: NA
clone size: many
CDR3 DNA: TGTGCCAGTAGCCGGTGGGCCCACAAGCCCCAGCATTTT
CDR3 protein: CASSRWAHKPQHF

J gene: TRBJ1-5
V gene: TRBV2
D gene: NA
clone size: NA
CDR3 DNA: TGTGCCAGCGGACAGCCGGCCTGGGAGAAGCAGCCCCAGCATTTT
CDR3 protein: CASGQPAWEKQPQHF

J gene: TRBJ1-2
V gene: TRBV5-1
D gene: NA
clone size: NA
CDR3 DNA: TGCGCCAGCAGCCTGGGACACCTCAACTATGGCTACACCTTC
CDR3 protein: CASSLGHLNYGYTF

J gene: TRBJ1-2
V gene: TRBV3-1/TRBV3-2
D gene: NA
clone size: NA
CDR3 DNA: TGTGCCAGCAGCCAAGGTAACCGGGGAAACTATGGCTACACCTTC
CDR3 protein: CASSQGNRGNYGYTF

J gene: TRBJ1-2
V gene: TRBV9
D gene: NA
clone size: NA
CDR3 DNA: TGTGCCAGCAGCCCCTATGAGGGTGGCTACACCTTC
CDR3 protein: CASSPYEGGYTF

J gene: TRBJ1-4
V gene: TRBV6-5
D gene: NA
clone size: NA
CDR3 DNA: TGTGCCAGCAGTTACCGAGTCCAGGGGAATGAAAAACTGTTTTTT
CDR3 protein: CASSYRVQGNEKLFF

J gene: TRBJ2-2
V gene: TRBV7-3
D gene: NA
clone size: NA
CDR3 DNA: TGTGCCAGCAGCTTAACCGTCACCGGGGAGCTGTTTTTT
CDR3 protein: CASSLTVTGELFF

J gene: TRBJ1-2
V gene: TRBV30
D gene: TRBD1
clone size: NA
CDR3 DNA: TGTGCCTGGATGTGGACAGGGGGCTTTAATGGCTACACCTTC
CDR3 protein: CAWMWTGGFNGYTF

J gene: TRBJ1-4
V gene: TRBV7-2
D gene: NA
clone size: NA
CDR3 DNA: TGTGCCAGCAGCTTATCCCCAGGTCTTAATGAAAAACTGTTTTTT
CDR3 protein: CASSLSPGLNEKLFF

J gene: TRBJ2-2
V gene: TRBV19
D gene: TRBD2
clone size: NA
CDR3 DNA: TGTGCCAGTAGTAGGGGAGGAGCGGGACTGAACACCGGGGAGCTGTTTTTT
CDR3 protein: CASSRGGAGLNTGELFF

J gene: TRBJ2-7
V gene: TRBV10-1
D gene: NA
clone size: NA
CDR3 DNA: TGCGCCAGCAGTGATGGTCGGGGATACGAGCAGTACTTC
CDR3 protein: CASSDGRGYEQYF

J gene: TRBJ2-5
V gene: TRBV10-3
D gene: NA
clone size: NA
CDR3 DNA: TGTGCCATCAGTGATGGGGGCAGGGGTAGGGAAGAGACCCAGTACTTC
CDR3 protein: CAISDGGRGREETQYF

J gene: TRBJ1-2
V gene: TRBV7-9
D gene: TRBD1
clone size: NA
CDR3 DNA: TGTGCCAGCAGCCAGGGTGAGGGTTCAGGGGGCGATGGCTACACCTTC
CDR3 protein: CASSQGEGSGGDGYTF

J gene: TRBJ1-1
V gene: TRBV19
D gene: NA
clone size: NA
CDR3 DNA: TGTGCCAGTAGTATAGTAACGGGGGGAGAGACTGAAGCTTTCTTT
CDR3 protein: CASSIVTGGETEAFF

J gene: TRBJ2-7
V gene: TRBV5-5
D gene: TRBD1
clone size: NA
CDR3 DNA: TGTGCCAGCAGCAGGGACAGGGGACGCGAGCAGTACTTC
CDR3 protein: CASSRDRGREQYF

J gene: TRBJ2-3
V gene: TRBV19
D gene: NA
clone size: NA
CDR3 DNA: TGTGCCAGTAAAGTTACGGGCACAGATACGCAGTATTTT
CDR3 protein: CASKVTGTDTQYF

J gene: TRBJ1-4
V gene: TRBV18
D gene: NA
clone size: NA
CDR3 DNA: TGTGCCAGCTCACCGCCCGTGAGTGAAAAACTGTTTTTT
CDR3 protein: CASSPPVSEKLFF